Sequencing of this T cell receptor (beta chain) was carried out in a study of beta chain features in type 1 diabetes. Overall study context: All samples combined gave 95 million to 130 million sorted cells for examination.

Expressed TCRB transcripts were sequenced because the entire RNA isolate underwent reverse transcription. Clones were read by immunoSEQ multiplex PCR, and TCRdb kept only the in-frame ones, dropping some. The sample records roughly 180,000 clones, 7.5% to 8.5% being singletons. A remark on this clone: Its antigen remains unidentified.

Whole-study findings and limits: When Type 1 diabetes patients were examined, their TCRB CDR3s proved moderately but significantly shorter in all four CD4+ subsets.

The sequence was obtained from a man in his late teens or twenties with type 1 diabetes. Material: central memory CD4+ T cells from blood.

CDR3 coding DNA: TGTGCCAGCAGCTTAGCGCTTGCCAGGAACTATGGCTACACCTTC. This gives the protein CASSLALARNYGYTF. The rearrangement links TRBV7-9 to TRBJ1-2; D gene ambiguous. Germline V CDR1 and CDR2: SEHNR, FQNEAQ (reference sequence). V shed 0 bases and J shed 2 bases, with 10 bases lying between them. This CDR3 contains 15 residues.